The 24 T cell receptor beta chains in this list originate from one sample, sequenced in a study of neurological immune-mediated disorders. TCRdb called the 5' RACE reads again in MiXCR, with one record for every CDR3 protein. This table holds roughly 88,000 distinct CDR3 sequences, under 4.5% found once. Sequencing used PBMCs. These receptors were obtained from a woman aged 45-59 years with multiple sclerosis.

This clonotype has a count of ten or more. The rearrangement uses TRBV9 and TRBJ2-5; perhaps TRBD2 as D (6 bases). CDR1 and CDR2 from the germline V gene are SGDLS and YYNGEE. Deletions cut 0 bases from V and 2 bases from J, with 23 bases between. The CDR3 loop spans 19 amino acids. CDR3 nucleotide sequence: TGTGCCAGCAGCGTAGATAGAGGGTGGAGGCGTGGGAGGCAAGAGACCCAGTACTTC. This gives the protein CASSVDRGWRRGRQETQYF. Full variable domain (rest looked up from reference TRBV9 and TRBJ2-5): DSGVTQTPKHLITATGQRVTLRCSPRSGDLSVYWYQQSLDQGLQFLIQYYNGEERAKGNILERFSAQQFPDLHSELNLSSLELGDSALYFCASSVDRGWRRGRQETQYFGPGTRLLVL.

A word on this clonotype: With a much larger clone just one base away, this may be a read error. CDR3 sequence reads: CSATGDVYNSHLHF. The CDR3 nucleotides are TGCAGTGCCACCGGGGATGTTTATAATTCACACCTCCACTTT. The chain links TRBV20-1 to TRBJ1-6, with unresolved D. The germline CDR1 and CDR2 sequences are DFQATT and SNEGSKA (reference sequence). CDR3 length: 14 residues.

This clonotype occurred many times. The V call is TRBV12-3 or TRBV12-4, the J call TRBJ1-6, with TRBD1 as a possible D gene (5 bases). V was trimmed by 3 bases and J by 9 bases, leaving 12 bases between them. This CDR3 is 14 amino acids long. The CDR3, as DNA: TGTGCCAGCAGTTTTGGACATAACCTTTCACCCCTCCACTTT. Protein sequence: CASSFGHNLSPLHF.

This clonotype was found many times. The gene calls are TRBV12-3 or TRBV12-4 and TRBJ1-1; TRBD1 is a possible D gene (5 bases). The V and J ends lost 3 bases and 5 bases respectively, with 7 bases between them. This CDR3 comprises 12 residues. CDR3 in amino acids: CASSFWGTEAFF. CDR3 coding DNA: TGTGCCAGCAGTTTTTGGGGGACTGAAGCTTTCTTT.

This clonotype appeared many times. This sequence joins TRBV6-6 and TRBJ2-6; D is unresolved. The V and J ends lost 0 bases and 0 bases respectively, with 12 bases between them. CDR1 is MNHNY and CDR2 is SVGAGI in the germline V gene (reference sequence). CDR3 length: 18 amino acids. DNA for the CDR3: TGTGCCAGCAGTTACTCGAGATTACCCATCTCTGGGGCCAACGTCCTGACTTTC. It specifies CASSYSRLPISGANVLTF.

This clonotype was detected ten times or more. The chain employs TRBV6-5 and TRBJ2-5; weak D call: TRBD1 (6 bases). With 1 base removed from V and 1 base from J, the gap between germline ends came to 7 bases. The V gene's germline CDR1 is MNHEY and CDR2 SVGAGI. The length of the CDR3 is 14 residues. The CDR3 here is CASSYFRGQETQYF. The CDR3 coding sequence is TGTGCCAGCAGTTACTTCAGGGGCCAAGAGACCCAGTACTTC.

The sample holds many counts of this clonotype. The chain carries TRBV10-3 and TRBJ2-1, with no clear D. CDR3 size: 12 residues. CDR1 and CDR2 from the germline V gene are ENHRY and SYGVKD. V dropped 4 bases and J dropped 8 bases, with 9 bases sitting between them. In nucleotides, the CDR3 is TGTGCCATCAGTGTATATGTCCATGAGCAGTTCTTC. It yields the protein CAISVYVHEQFF.

This clonotype showed up many times. V usage is TRBV5-6 and J usage is TRBJ1-1, with D hard to call. This CDR3 spans 13 amino acids. V lost 5 bases, J lost 0 bases, and 8 bases lay in between. Per the germline V gene, CDR1 is SGHDT and CDR2 is YYEEEE. In nucleotides, the CDR3 is TGTGCCAGCAGTTCGGACGTGAACACTGAAGCTTTCTTT. Its protein is CASSSDVNTEAFF.

In its sample, this clonotype was seen many times. For the CDR3, the DNA is TGTGCCAGCAGCCCAGGCGGCCCCGAGCAGTACTTC. This gives the protein CASSPGGPEQYF. V is TRBV12-3 or TRBV12-4 and J is TRBJ2-7; D remains ambiguous. The V end was cut by 6 bases, the J end by 6 bases, with 12 bases between. This CDR3 is built from 12 residues.

With regard to this clonotype: A much larger clone is a single base away; this may be a read error. The genes are TRBV20-1 and TRBJ2-1, with TRBD2 identical over 10 bases. The length of the CDR3 is 15 residues. Germline V gene lookup returns CDR1 DFQATT and CDR2 SNEGSKA (reference sequence). V was clipped by 3 bases and J by 5 bases; unmatched bases: 7. The CDR3 here is CSASPSGGDHNEQFF. The DNA for the CDR3 is TGCAGTGCTAGTCCCAGCGGGGGGGACCACAATGAGCAGTTCTTC.

This clonotype was detected many times. V gene TRBV15 combines with J gene TRBJ2-2, with a weak D call TRBD2 (6 bases). Germline V lookup: CDR1 LNHNV, CDR2 YYDKDF (reference sequence). There are 17 residues in the CDR3. V was clipped by 1 base and J by 3 bases, with 15 bases between them. CDR3 amino acids: CATSRVLTGEDTGELFF. In DNA, the CDR3 is TGTGCCACCAGCAGAGTTCTAACGGGGGAGGACACCGGGGAGCTGTTTTTT.

Ten or more counts support this clonotype. V is TRBV6-2 or TRBV6-3 and J is TRBJ1-2; D is perhaps TRBD1 (6 bases). The germline CDR1 and CDR2 sequences are MNHEY and SVGEGT. V was cut by 6 bases and J by 8 bases, with 19 bases left in between. The CDR3 contains 14 residues. The CDR3 reads CASRETSGTRGYTF. CDR3 DNA: TGTGCCAGCAGAGAAACCTCCGGGACACGGGGCTACACCTTC.

This clonotype has a count of ten or more. This chain joins TRBV5-1 and TRBJ2-3; TRBD2 agrees at 10 bases. The CDR3 is 17 amino acids. With V trimmed by 0 bases and J by 4 bases, 8 bases remained unmatched. The germline V gene encodes CDR1 SGHRS and CDR2 YFSETQ. This chain's CDR3 is CASSLAASGGGPDTQYF. CDR3 coding DNA: TGCGCCAGCAGCTTGGCCGCTAGCGGGGGTGGGCCAGATACGCAGTATTTT.

This clonotype occurred many times. This chain connects TRBV15 to TRBJ2-1; 7 nucleotides agree with TRBD1. Germline V gene data show CDR1 as LNHNV and CDR2 as YYDKDF (reference sequence). The CDR3 is made up of 19 amino acids. With 7 bases clipped from V and 0 bases from J, the junction kept 18 bases outside the gene matches. The CDR3: CATIWEGGPVMSSYNEQFF. The CDR3 DNA reads as TGTGCCACCATTTGGGAAGGGGGCCCCGTGATGAGCTCCTACAATGAGCAGTTCTTC.

The sample holds many counts of this clonotype. This chain links TRBV5-1 with TRBJ2-7; 8 bases match TRBD1. Germline V gene data show CDR1 as SGHRS and CDR2 as YFSETQ. Trimming cost V 4 bases and J 3 bases; bases outside gene matches: 15. This CDR3 comprises 17 residues. In DNA form, the CDR3 reads TGCGCCAGCAGCCTGGCGACCGGACAGGGAGCCAACTACGAGCAGTACTTC. Protein product: CASSLATGQGANYEQYF.

This clonotype was seen ten or more times. The chain combines TRBV2 with TRBJ2-1, with a tentative D call TRBD2 (7 bases). The CDR3 has 15 residues. Germline V gene sequence: CDR1 SNHLY, CDR2 FYNNEI. The ends were cut back, 7 bases at V and 5 bases at J, with 18 bases in the middle. The CDR3 nucleotides read TGTGCCAGCAAAAACGGGGGGCCAGAGGACAATGAGCAGTTCTTC. Translation: CASKNGGPEDNEQFF.

This clonotype was seen many times. J is TRBJ2-1 and V is TRBV12-3 or TRBV12-4; 8 positions agree with TRBD1. The ends lost 8 bases at V and 8 bases at J; junction bases unmatched: 8. The CDR3 is 13 amino acids. The CDR3 nucleotides are TGTGCCAGCTGTGGACAGGGTGGGGATGAGCAGTTCTTC. Encoded protein: CASCGQGGDEQFF.

This clonotype occurred many times. The V and J genes are TRBV7-8 and TRBJ1-3, with unresolved D. CDR3 size: 15 residues. Germline V gene data show CDR1 as SGHVS and CDR2 as FQNEAQ. V gave up 6 bases and J gave up 3 bases, with 15 bases separating them. The CDR3: CASSAPGRDGNTIYF. The CDR3 DNA is TGTGCCAGCAGTGCTCCGGGCCGGGATGGAAACACCATATATTTT.

This clonotype appeared many times. V and J are TRBV10-3 and TRBJ2-2; tentative D call: TRBD1 (5 bases). This CDR3 is built from 14 residues. Germline V gives CDR1 ENHRY, CDR2 SYGVKD. V lost 7 bases, J lost 1 base, and 10 bases lay in between. CDR3 residues: CAITTEKNTGELFF. CDR3 DNA: TGTGCCATCACGACAGAAAAGAACACCGGGGAGCTGTTTTTT.

This clonotype was recorded many times. The chain joins TRBV4-1 to TRBJ2-3; the D is unclear. Germline-derived CDR1 and CDR2 are MGHRA and YSYEKL. This CDR3 is built from 13 residues. Trimming pared 0 bases from V and 8 bases from J, leaving 9 bases between. DNA for the CDR3: TGCGCCAGCAGCCAAGAAAAGGGTGCTACGCAGTATTTT. Translation: CASSQEKGATQYF.

At least ten counts were recorded for this clonotype. The chain carries TRBV12-3 or TRBV12-4 and TRBJ1-5; 8 bases align to TRBD1. Trimming at V came to 7 bases and at J to 6 bases, leaving 5 bases not matched to a gene. This CDR3 region has 13 residues. The CDR3 DNA reads TGTGCCAGCAACCAGGGGGCGGCTCAGCCCCAGCATTTT. Amino acids: CASNQGAAQPQHF.

This clonotype was found many times. The genes are TRBV18 and TRBJ2-2; no clear D gene. V shed 1 base and J shed 4 bases, with 7 bases lying between them. The length of the CDR3 is 14 residues. Germline assignment: CDR1 KGHSH and CDR2 LQKENI. CDR3 in DNA: TGTGCCAGCTCACCACGAGGAGTCACCGGGGAGCTGTTTTTT. This codes for CASSPRGVTGELFF.

This chain links TRBV2 with TRBJ1-2, with 9 bases fitting TRBD1. Germline V gene sequence: CDR1 SNHLY, CDR2 FYNNEI. The CDR3 loop spans 14 amino acids. J lost 4 bases, V lost 3 bases, and 3 bases had no gene match. DNA for the CDR3: TGTGCCAGCAGTGAGGAACAGGGGGCCTATGGCTACACCTTC. As protein: CASSEEQGAYGYTF. Filled out from reference TRBV2 and TRBJ1-2, the complete variable domain reads EPEVTQTPSHQVTQMGQEVILRCVPISNHLYFYWYRQILGQKVEFLVSFYNNEISEKSEIFDDQFSVERPDGSNFTLKIRSTKLEDSAMYFCASSEEQGAYGYTFGSGTRLTVV.

This clonotype has ten or more counts. The gene calls are TRBV5-1 and TRBJ2-5; D uncertain. V was trimmed by 2 bases and J by 2 bases, leaving 10 bases between them. Per germline, CDR1 SGHRS and CDR2 YFSETQ. The CDR3 is made up of 14 amino acids. The CDR3, as DNA: TGCGCCAGCAGCTTATTCCCCGGGCAAGAGACCCAGTACTTC. The encoded protein is CASSLFPGQETQYF.